This is a list of T cell receptor beta chains from one sample in a study of cytomegalovirus exposure and HLA in healthy donors. Data came from immunoSEQ multiplex PCR; TCRdb stores just in-frame clones and leaves some out. Of over 80,000 clones in the sample, roughly four fifths are singletons; the top ten hold under 5.5%. The specimen was PBMCs. The receptors come from a man in his forties in good health and CMV-seropositive. The CDR3 runs from the conserved cysteine through the conserved F or W. A D gene is named only where the DNA matches it firmly. A row's size may be missing; if present it is once, few, many or a size class.

CDR3nt: TGTGCCAGCAGTTACATCGCAGGGGTTGGCTACACCTTC
CDR3aa: CASSYIAGVGYTF
v_gene: TRBV6-6
j_gene: TRBJ1-2
d_gene: NA
abundance: NA

CDR3nt: TGTGCCAGTAGTATGGCTGACAGCAGCAATCAGCCCCAGCATTTT
CDR3aa: CASSMADSSNQPQHF
v_gene: TRBV19
j_gene: TRBJ1-5
d_gene: NA
abundance: NA

CDR3nt: TGTGCCAGCTCACTTTCGACAGGATCCTACGAGCAGTACTTC
CDR3aa: CASSLSTGSYEQYF
v_gene: TRBV18
j_gene: TRBJ2-7
d_gene: NA
abundance: NA

CDR3nt: TGTGCCAGCAGCCCCCGGGAGGAGGCAAGGACCCAGTACTTC
CDR3aa: CASSPREEARTQYF
v_gene: TRBV5-4
j_gene: TRBJ2-5
d_gene: TRBD2
abundance: few

CDR3nt: TGTGCCAGCCGGGACTGGTACAATGAGCAGTTCTTC
CDR3aa: CASRDWYNEQFF
v_gene: TRBV25-1
j_gene: TRBJ2-1
d_gene: NA
abundance: NA

CDR3nt: TGTGCCAGCAGCTTTGTAGCGGGGCACTCCTACGAGCAGTACTTC
CDR3aa: CASSFVAGHSYEQYF
v_gene: TRBV5-5
j_gene: TRBJ2-7
d_gene: TRBD2
abundance: NA

CDR3nt: TGTGCCGGCAGGACAGGGCTTAATGAAAAACTGTTTTTT
CDR3aa: CAGRTGLNEKLFF
v_gene: TRBV6-1
j_gene: TRBJ1-4
d_gene: TRBD1
abundance: NA

CDR3nt: TGTGCCAGCAAGGAGCTCCCCCAGACCTACGAGCAGTACTTC
CDR3aa: CASKELPQTYEQYF
v_gene: TRBV2
j_gene: TRBJ2-7
d_gene: NA
abundance: NA

CDR3nt: TGTGCCAGCAGTTTTTCGGCAGACTCTAACTATGGCTACACCTTC
CDR3aa: CASSFSADSNYGYTF
v_gene: TRBV27
j_gene: TRBJ1-2
d_gene: NA
abundance: NA

CDR3nt: TGTGCCAGCAGCTTAGAAACCGGACAGGGGAAGGGCGAGCAGTACTTC
CDR3aa: CASSLETGQGKGEQYF
v_gene: TRBV7-8
j_gene: TRBJ2-7
d_gene: TRBD1
abundance: NA

CDR3nt: TGCGCCAGCAGCTTTGGGCAGGGCGGTTCACCCCTCCACTTT
CDR3aa: CASSFGQGGSPLHF
v_gene: TRBV5-1
j_gene: TRBJ1-6
d_gene: NA
abundance: NA

CDR3nt: TGTGCCAGCAGCGCGGGGGGACAGGGCGAAGGGGGCTACACCTTC
CDR3aa: CASSAGGQGEGGYTF
v_gene: TRBV9
j_gene: TRBJ1-2
d_gene: TRBD1
abundance: NA

CDR3nt: TGTGCCAGCAGTCGGGACAGAACCTATAATTCACCCCTCCACTTT
CDR3aa: CASSRDRTYNSPLHF
v_gene: TRBV9
j_gene: TRBJ1-6
d_gene: TRBD1
abundance: NA

CDR3nt: TGTGCCAGCAGCCCAAGGACAGGGATCACTGAAGCTTTCTTT
CDR3aa: CASSPRTGITEAFF
v_gene: TRBV5-4
j_gene: TRBJ1-1
d_gene: TRBD1
abundance: NA

CDR3nt: TGCAGCGTTGCCCCCGGGACAAACTCTGGAAACACCATATATTTT
CDR3aa: CSVAPGTNSGNTIYF
v_gene: TRBV29-1
j_gene: TRBJ1-3
d_gene: NA
abundance: NA

CDR3nt: TGTGCCAGCTCACCCAGGGGTTACGAGCAGTACTTC
CDR3aa: CASSPRGYEQYF
v_gene: TRBV18
j_gene: TRBJ2-7
d_gene: NA
abundance: NA

CDR3nt: TGTGCCAGCAGCTTAGATTGGACTCCCTCCTACAATGAGCAGTTCTTC
CDR3aa: CASSLDWTPSYNEQFF
v_gene: TRBV11-2
j_gene: TRBJ2-1
d_gene: NA
abundance: NA

CDR3nt: TGTGCCAGCTCACAAGGACAGGGGGTTAACTATGGCTACACCTTC
CDR3aa: CASSQGQGVNYGYTF
v_gene: TRBV18
j_gene: TRBJ1-2
d_gene: TRBD1
abundance: NA

CDR3nt: TGTGCTAGTGCCCTTGGGTGGACTAGCGGTTACAATGAGCAGTTCTTC
CDR3aa: CASALGWTSGYNEQFF
v_gene: TRBV12-5
j_gene: TRBJ2-1
d_gene: TRBD2
abundance: once

CDR3nt: TGTGCCAGCGGAGCGGAATCGCCCTACGAGCAGTACTTC
CDR3aa: CASGAESPYEQYF
v_gene: TRBV9
j_gene: TRBJ2-7
d_gene: NA
abundance: NA